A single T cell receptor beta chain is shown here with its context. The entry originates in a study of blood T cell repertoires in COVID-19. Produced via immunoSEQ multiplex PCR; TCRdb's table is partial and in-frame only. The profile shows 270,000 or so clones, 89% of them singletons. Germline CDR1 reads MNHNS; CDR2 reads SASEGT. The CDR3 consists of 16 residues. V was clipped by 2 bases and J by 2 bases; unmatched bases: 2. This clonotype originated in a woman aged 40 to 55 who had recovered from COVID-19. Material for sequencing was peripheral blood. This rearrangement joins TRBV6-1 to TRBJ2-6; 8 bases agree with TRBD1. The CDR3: CASSEMTGAGANVLTF. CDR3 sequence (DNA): TGTGCCAGCAGTGAAATGACAGGGGCTGGGGCCAACGTCCTGACTTTC.